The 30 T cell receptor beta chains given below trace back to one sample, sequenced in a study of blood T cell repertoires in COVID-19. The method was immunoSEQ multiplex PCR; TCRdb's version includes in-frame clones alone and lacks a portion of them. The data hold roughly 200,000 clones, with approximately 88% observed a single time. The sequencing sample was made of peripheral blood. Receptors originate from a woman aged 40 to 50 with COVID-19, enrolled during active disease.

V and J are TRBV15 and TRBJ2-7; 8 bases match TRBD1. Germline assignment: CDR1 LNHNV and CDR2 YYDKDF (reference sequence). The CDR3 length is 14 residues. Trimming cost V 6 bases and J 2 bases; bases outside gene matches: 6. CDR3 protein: CATSPDRGAYEQYF. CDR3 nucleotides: TGTGCCACCAGTCCTGACAGGGGAGCCTACGAGCAGTACTTC.

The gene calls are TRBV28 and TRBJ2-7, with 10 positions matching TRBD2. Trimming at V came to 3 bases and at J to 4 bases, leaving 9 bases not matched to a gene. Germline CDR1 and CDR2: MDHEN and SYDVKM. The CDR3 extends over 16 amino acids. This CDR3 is CASSLSSGRELYEQYF. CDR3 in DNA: TGTGCCAGCAGTTTGTCTAGCGGGAGAGAACTTTACGAGCAGTACTTC.

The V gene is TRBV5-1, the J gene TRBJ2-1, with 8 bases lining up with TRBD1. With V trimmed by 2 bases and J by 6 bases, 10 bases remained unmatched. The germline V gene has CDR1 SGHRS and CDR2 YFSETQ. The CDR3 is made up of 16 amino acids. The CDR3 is CASSLEQGARGNEQFF. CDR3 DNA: TGCGCCAGCAGCTTAGAGCAGGGGGCGCGGGGCAATGAGCAGTTCTTC.

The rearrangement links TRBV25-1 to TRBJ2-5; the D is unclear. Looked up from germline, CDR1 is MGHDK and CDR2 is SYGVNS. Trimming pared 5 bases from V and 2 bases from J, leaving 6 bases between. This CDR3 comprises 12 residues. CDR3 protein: CASSQQQETQYF. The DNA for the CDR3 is TGTGCCAGCAGTCAACAGCAAGAGACCCAGTACTTC.

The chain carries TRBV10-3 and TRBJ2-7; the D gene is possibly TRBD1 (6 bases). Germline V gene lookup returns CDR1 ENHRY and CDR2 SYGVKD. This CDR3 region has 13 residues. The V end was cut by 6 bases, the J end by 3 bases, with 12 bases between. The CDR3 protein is CAISRQDFYEQYF. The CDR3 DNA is TGTGCCATCAGCCGACAGGACTTCTACGAGCAGTACTTC.

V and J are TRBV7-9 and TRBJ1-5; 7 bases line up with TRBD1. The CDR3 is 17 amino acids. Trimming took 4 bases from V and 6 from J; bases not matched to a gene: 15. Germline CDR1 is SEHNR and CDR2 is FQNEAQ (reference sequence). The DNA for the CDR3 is TGTGCCAGCAGCTCTGGGATTACAGGGGCGGTGGGTCAGCCCCAGCATTTT. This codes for CASSSGITGAVGQPQHF.

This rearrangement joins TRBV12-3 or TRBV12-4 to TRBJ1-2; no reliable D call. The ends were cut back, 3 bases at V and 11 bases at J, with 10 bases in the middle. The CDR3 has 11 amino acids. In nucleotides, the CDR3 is TGTGCCAGCAGTTTCACCCAGGTGTACACCTTC. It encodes CASSFTQVYTF.

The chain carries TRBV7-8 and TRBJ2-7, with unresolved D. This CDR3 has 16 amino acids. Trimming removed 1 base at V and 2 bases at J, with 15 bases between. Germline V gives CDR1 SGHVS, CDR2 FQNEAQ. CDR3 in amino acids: CASSLVSGRITYEQYF. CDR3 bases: TGTGCCAGCAGCTTAGTATCCGGCAGGATAACCTACGAGCAGTACTTC.

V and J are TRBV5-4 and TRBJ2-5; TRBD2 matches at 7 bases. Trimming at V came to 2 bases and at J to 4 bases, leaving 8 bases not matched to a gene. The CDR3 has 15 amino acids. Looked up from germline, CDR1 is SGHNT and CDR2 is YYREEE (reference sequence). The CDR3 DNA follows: TGTGCCAGCAGCTTTGGGGAGGGCCTATCAGAGACCCAGTACTTC. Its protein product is CASSFGEGLSETQYF.

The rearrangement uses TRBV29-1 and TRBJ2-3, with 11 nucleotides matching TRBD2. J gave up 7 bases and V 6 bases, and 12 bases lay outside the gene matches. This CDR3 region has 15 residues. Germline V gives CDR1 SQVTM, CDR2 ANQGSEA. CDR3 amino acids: CSVLPTSGGAYTQYF. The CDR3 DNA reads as TGCAGCGTGCTACCTACTAGCGGGGGAGCGTATACGCAGTATTTT.

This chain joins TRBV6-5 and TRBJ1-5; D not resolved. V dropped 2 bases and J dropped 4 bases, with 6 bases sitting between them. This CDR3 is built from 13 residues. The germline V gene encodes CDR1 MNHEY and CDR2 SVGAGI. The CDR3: CASSYGVNQPQHF. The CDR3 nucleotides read TGTGCCAGCAGTTACGGAGTAAATCAGCCCCAGCATTTT.

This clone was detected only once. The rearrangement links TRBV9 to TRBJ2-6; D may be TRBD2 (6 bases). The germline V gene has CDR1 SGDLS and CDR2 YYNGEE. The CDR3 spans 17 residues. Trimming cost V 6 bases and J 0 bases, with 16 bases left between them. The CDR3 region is CASIHGVGSSGANVLTF. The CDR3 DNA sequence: TGTGCCAGCATCCACGGTGTCGGGAGCTCTGGGGCCAACGTCCTGACTTTC.

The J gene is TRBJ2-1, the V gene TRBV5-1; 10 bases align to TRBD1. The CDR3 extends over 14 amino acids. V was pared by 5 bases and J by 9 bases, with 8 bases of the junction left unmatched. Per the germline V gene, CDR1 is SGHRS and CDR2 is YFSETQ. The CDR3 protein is CASRSGTGVGEQFF. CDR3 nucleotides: TGCGCCAGCAGGTCCGGGACAGGGGTTGGTGAGCAGTTCTTC.

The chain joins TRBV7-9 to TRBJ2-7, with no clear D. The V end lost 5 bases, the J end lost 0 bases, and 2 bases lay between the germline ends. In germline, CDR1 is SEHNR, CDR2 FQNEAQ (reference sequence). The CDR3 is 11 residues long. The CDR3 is CASSRSYEQYF. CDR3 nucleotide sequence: TGTGCCAGCAGCCGCTCCTACGAGCAGTACTTC.

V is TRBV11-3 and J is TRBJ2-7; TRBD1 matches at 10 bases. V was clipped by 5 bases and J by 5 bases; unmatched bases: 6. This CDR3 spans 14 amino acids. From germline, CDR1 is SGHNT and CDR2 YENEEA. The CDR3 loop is CASSQETGGHEQYF. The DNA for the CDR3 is TGTGCCAGCAGCCAAGAGACAGGGGGCCACGAGCAGTACTTC.

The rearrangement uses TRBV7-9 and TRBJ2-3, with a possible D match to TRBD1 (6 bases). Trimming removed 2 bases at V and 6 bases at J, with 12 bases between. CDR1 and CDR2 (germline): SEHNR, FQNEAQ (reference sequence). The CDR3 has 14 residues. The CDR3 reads CASSLKTGPDTQYF. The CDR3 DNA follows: TGTGCCAGCAGCTTAAAAACAGGGCCTGATACGCAGTATTTT.

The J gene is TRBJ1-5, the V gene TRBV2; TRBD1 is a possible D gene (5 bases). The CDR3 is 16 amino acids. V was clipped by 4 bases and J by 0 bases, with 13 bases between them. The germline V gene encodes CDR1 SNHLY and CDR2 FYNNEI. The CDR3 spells CASSAAGPYSNQPQHF. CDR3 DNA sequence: TGTGCCAGCAGTGCGGCAGGGCCCTATAGCAATCAGCCCCAGCATTTT. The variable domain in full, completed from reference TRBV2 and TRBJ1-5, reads EPEVTQTPSHQVTQMGQEVILRCVPISNHLYFYWYRQILGQKVEFLVSFYNNEISEKSEIFDDQFSVERPDGSNFTLKIRSTKLEDSAMYFCASSAAGPYSNQPQHFGDGTRLSIL.

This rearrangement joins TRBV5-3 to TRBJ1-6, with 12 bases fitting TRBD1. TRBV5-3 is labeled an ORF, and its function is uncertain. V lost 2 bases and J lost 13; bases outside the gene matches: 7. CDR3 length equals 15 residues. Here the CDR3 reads CARSFTGTGGSPLHF. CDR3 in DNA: TGTGCCAGAAGCTTTACCGGGACAGGGGGCTCCCCCCTCCACTTT.

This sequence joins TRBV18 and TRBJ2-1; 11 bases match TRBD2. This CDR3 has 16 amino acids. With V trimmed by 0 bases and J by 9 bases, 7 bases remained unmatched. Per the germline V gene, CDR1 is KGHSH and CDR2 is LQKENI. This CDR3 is CASSPPTSGSAGEQFF. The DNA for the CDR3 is TGTGCCAGCTCACCACCCACTAGCGGGAGTGCAGGTGAGCAGTTCTTC.

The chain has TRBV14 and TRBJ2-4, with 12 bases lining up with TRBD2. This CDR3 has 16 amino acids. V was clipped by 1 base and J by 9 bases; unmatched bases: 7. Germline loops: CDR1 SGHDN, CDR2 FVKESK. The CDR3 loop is CASSQVPTSGSSIQYF. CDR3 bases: TGTGCCAGCAGCCAAGTCCCGACTAGCGGGAGCTCCATTCAGTACTTC.

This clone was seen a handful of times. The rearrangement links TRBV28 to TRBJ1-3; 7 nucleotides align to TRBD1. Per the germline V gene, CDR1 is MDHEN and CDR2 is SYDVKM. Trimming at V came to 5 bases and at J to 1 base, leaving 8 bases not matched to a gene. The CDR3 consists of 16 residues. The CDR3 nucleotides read TGTGCCAGCAGTGACAGACAGGGCGGGTCTGGAAACACCATATATTTT. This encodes CASSDRQGGSGNTIYF.

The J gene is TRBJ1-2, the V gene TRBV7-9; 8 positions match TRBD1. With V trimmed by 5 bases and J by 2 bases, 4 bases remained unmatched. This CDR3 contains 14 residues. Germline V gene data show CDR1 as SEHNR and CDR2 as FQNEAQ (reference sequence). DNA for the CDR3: TGTGCCAGCAGCGGTGACAGGGGCAACTATGGCTACACCTTC. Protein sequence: CASSGDRGNYGYTF.

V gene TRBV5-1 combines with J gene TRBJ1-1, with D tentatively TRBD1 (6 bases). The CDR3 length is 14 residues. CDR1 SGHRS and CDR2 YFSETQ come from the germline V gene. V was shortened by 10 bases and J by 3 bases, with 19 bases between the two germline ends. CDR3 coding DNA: TGCGCCTTAGACAGGACATTGAACCACACTGAAGCTTTCTTT. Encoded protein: CALDRTLNHTEAFF.

Here the CDR3 reads CASSFGGSRTDTQYF. In nucleotides, the CDR3 is TGTGCCAGCAGTTTTGGCGGGAGTCGCACAGATACGCAGTATTTT. This chain connects TRBV28 to TRBJ2-3; 7 bases agree with TRBD2. The CDR3 has 15 amino acids. The J segment lost 1 base and the V segment lost 3 bases, leaving 4 bases of the junction unmatched. CDR1 and CDR2 from the germline V gene are MDHEN and SYDVKM.

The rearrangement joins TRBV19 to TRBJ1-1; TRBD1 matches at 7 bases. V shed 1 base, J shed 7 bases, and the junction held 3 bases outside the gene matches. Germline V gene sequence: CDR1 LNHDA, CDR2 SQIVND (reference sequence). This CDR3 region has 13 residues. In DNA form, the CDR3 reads TGTGCCAGTAGTATAGGACAGGGAAATGAAGCTTTCTTT. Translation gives CASSIGQGNEAFF.

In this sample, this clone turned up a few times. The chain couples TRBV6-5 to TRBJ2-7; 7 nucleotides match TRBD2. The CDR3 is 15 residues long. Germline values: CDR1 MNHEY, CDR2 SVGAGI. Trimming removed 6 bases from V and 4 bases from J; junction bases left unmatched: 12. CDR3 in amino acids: CASSPGGLQRYEQYF. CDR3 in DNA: TGTGCCAGCAGCCCGGGGGGACTACAGCGGTACGAGCAGTACTTC.

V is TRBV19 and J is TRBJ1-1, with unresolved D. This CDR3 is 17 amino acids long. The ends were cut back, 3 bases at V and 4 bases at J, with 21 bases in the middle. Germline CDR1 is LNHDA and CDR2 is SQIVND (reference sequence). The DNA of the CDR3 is TGTGCCAGTAGTATTAGTCAATGGCGGCTTGTTGGCACTGAAGCTTTCTTT. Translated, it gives CASSISQWRLVGTEAFF.

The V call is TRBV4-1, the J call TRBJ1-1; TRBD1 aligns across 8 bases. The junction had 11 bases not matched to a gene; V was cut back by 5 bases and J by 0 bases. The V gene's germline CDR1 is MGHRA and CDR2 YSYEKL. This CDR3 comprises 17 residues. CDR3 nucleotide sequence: TGCGCCAGCAGCTTCGGGACAGGTTGGCTTATGAACACTGAAGCTTTCTTT. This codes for CASSFGTGWLMNTEAFF.

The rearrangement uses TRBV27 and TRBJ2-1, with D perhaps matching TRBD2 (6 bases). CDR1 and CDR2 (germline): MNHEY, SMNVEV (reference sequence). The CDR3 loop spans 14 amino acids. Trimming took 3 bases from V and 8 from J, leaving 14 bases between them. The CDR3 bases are TGTGCCAGCAGTTTTAGGCGGGATGGTTATGAGCAGTTCTTC. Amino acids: CASSFRRDGYEQFF.

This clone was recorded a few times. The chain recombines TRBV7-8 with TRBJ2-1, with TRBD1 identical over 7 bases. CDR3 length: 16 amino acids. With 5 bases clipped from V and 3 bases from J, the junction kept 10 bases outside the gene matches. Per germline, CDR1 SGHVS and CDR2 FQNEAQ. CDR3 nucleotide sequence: TGTGCCAGCAGCCTAACCGGGACAGTCGGCTACAATGAGCAGTTCTTC. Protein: CASSLTGTVGYNEQFF.